This T cell receptor (beta chain) was recorded in a study of blood T cell repertoires in COVID-19. Overall study: COVID-19 samples from acute and convalescent phases originated in the United States, Italy and Spain.

The V and J ends lost 1 base and 3 bases, in that order; junction bases with no gene match: 11. Germline-derived CDR1 and CDR2 are LGHDT and YNNKEL (reference sequence). The length of the CDR3 is 17 residues. Seattle-derived patients entered the study during active infection and were followed longitudinally. Original handling: For nucleated cells, counts were estimated from reference gene primer amplification. The repertoire was sequenced with immunoSEQ multiplex PCR; TCRdb's copy has only in-frame clones and lacks some. V and J calls and clone size are those listed in that table; D and trimming were worked out from the DNA. This sample has 250,000 to 350,000 clones, with 88% found just once. In its sample, this clone was seen once.

The gene calls are TRBV3-1 (or the pseudogene TRBV3-2) and TRBJ2-5; the match to TRBD1 covers 7 bases. The receptor comes from a woman in her twenties or thirties with COVID-19, enrolled during active disease. Sequencing was done on a sample of peripheral blood. CDR3 residues: CASSQGRRQGFEETQYF. The CDR3 DNA reads as TGTGCCAGCAGCCAAGGTAGGCGACAGGGATTTGAAGAGACCCAGTACTTC.